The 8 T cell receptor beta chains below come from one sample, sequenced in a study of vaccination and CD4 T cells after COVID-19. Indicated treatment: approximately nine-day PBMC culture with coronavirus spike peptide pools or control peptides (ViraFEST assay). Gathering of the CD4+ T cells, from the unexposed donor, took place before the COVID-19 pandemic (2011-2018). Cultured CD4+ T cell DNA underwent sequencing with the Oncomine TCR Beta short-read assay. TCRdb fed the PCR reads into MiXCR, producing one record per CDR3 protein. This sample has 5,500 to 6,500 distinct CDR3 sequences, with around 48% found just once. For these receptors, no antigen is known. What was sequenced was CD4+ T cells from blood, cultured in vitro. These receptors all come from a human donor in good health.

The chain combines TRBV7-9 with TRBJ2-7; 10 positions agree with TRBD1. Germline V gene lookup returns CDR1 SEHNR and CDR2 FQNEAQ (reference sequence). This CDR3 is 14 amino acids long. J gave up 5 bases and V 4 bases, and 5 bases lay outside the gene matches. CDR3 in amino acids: CASSSGQGSHEQYF. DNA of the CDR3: TGTGCCAGCAGCTCGGGACAGGGGAGCCACGAGCAGTACTTC.

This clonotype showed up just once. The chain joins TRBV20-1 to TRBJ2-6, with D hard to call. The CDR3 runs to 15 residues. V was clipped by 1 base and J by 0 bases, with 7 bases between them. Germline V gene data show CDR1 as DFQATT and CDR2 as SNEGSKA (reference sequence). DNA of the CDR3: TGCAGTGCTAGAGCGTTGAACTCTGGGGCCAACGTCCTGACTTTC. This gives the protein CSARALNSGANVLTF.

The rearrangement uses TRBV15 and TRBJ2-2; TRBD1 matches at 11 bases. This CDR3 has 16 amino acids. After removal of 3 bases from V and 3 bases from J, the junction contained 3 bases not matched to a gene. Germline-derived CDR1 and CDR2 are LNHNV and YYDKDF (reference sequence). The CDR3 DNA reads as TGTGCCACCAGCAGGGACAGGGGGCTGTACACCGGGGAGCTGTTTTTT. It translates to CATSRDRGLYTGELFF.

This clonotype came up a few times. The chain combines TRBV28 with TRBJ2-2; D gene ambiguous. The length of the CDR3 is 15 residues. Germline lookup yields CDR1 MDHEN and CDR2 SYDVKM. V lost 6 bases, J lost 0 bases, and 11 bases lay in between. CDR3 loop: CASSTGQANTGELFF. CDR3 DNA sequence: TGTGCCAGCAGCACGGGCCAGGCGAACACCGGGGAGCTGTTTTTT.

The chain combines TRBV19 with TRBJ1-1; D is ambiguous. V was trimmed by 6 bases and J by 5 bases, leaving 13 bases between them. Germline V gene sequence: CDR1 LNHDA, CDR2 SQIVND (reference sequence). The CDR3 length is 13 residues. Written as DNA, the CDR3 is TGTGCCAGTAGACCTGTAGGTGGGACTGAAGCTTTCTTT. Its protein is CASRPVGGTEAFF.

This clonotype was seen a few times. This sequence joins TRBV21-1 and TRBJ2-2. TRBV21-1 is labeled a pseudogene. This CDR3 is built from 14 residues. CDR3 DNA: TGTGCCAGCAGCAAACTGGTGGATACCGGGGAGCTGTTTTTT. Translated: CASSKLVDTGELFF.

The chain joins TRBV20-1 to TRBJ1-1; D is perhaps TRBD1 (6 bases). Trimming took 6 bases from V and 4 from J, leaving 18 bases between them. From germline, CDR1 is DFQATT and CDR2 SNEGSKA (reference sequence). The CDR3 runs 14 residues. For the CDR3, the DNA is TGCAGTGCGGGGGCCGGGGGGTTTAGCACTGAAGCTTTCTTT. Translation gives CSAGAGGFSTEAFF.

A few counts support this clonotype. The CDR3 loop reads CASRRGTGVGHQETQYF. In DNA, the CDR3 is TGTGCCAGCAGGCGCGGGACAGGCGTCGGCCACCAAGAGACCCAGTACTTC. The chain employs TRBV6-1 and TRBJ2-5; 8 bases agree with TRBD1. Germline V gene lookup returns CDR1 MNHNS and CDR2 SASEGT. Trimming removed 6 bases from V and 0 bases from J; junction bases left unmatched: 12. CDR3 length equals 17 residues.